These 30 T cell receptor beta chains share one sample of origin, sequenced in a study of spatial heterogeneity in lung cancer. Described time point: sample taken at primary tumor resection. Extraction of whole RNA from tumor, nontumor lung or frozen PBMC preceded unsorted sequencing. TCRdb analysed the 5' RACE reads with MiXCR anew, one entry per CDR3 protein. The sample comprises 50,000 to 65,000 distinct CDR3 sequences, more than 7% of which are singletons, and about 15% rests with the top ten. Here the sequenced sample was PBMCs, taken at surgery. All receptors come from a female donor with early-stage non-small cell lung cancer.

V and J are TRBV7-3 and TRBJ1-1; no definite D call. V was shortened by 1 base and J by 1 base, with 10 bases between the two germline ends. The germline V gene has CDR1 SGHTA and CDR2 FQGTGA. The CDR3 loop spans 15 amino acids. Here the CDR3 reads CASSLNADGNTEAFF. The CDR3 DNA sequence: TGTGCCAGCAGCTTAAATGCGGACGGGAACACTGAAGCTTTCTTT.

This clonotype was observed many times. CDR3 DNA sequence: TGTGCCAGCACCGGTGGGGTGAACACTGAAGCTTTCTTT. This translates into CASTGGVNTEAFF. This chain joins TRBV7-9 and TRBJ1-1; no clear D. V was shortened by 7 bases and J by 0 bases, with 9 bases between the two germline ends. This CDR3 contains 13 residues. Per the germline V gene, CDR1 is SEHNR and CDR2 is FQNEAQ (reference sequence).

The rearrangement joins TRBV28 to TRBJ2-3; D unclear. Trimming removed 8 bases from V and 2 bases from J, with 11 bases in between. CDR1 is MDHEN and CDR2 is SYDVKM in the germline V gene. The CDR3 length is 13 residues. The CDR3 spells CASGRQDTDTQYF. The CDR3, as DNA: TGTGCCAGCGGCCGACAAGACACAGATACGCAGTATTTT.

This clonotype occurred a few times. The chain is built from TRBV15 and TRBJ1-4; D call uncertain. CDR3 length: 15 residues. Deletions cut 3 bases from V and 0 bases from J, with 8 bases between. Germline V gene lookup returns CDR1 LNHNV and CDR2 YYDKDF (reference sequence). The CDR3 region is CATSRDSTTNEKLFF. DNA of the CDR3: TGTGCCACCAGCAGGGACTCCACAACTAATGAAAAACTGTTTTTT.

Many counts were recorded for this clonotype. This rearrangement joins TRBV12-3 or TRBV12-4 to TRBJ1-1; D possibly corresponds to TRBD1 (5 bases). This CDR3 comprises 16 residues. Trimming took 5 bases from V and 1 from J, leaving 17 bases between them. The CDR3 coding sequence is TGTGCCAGCAGTCCCTCGGGGTTTGGGGGGAACACTGAAGCTTTCTTT. Translation: CASSPSGFGGNTEAFF.

V is TRBV5-6 and J is TRBJ2-1, with 7 bases matching TRBD1. The CDR3 extends over 14 amino acids. Germline V CDR1 and CDR2: SGHDT, YYEEEE. V lost 2 bases, J lost 8 bases, and 7 bases stayed unmatched. CDR3 protein: CASSLPDRADEQFF. CDR3 bases: TGTGCCAGCAGCTTACCCGACAGGGCTGATGAGCAGTTCTTC.

This clonotype was recorded many times. The V call is TRBV27, the J call TRBJ1-2; 11 bases are a match to TRBD1. Germline V gives CDR1 MNHEY, CDR2 SMNVEV (reference sequence). This CDR3 has 15 residues. V lost 5 bases to trimming and J lost 4 bases; unmatched junction nucleotides: 6. CDR3 coding DNA: TGTGCCAGCAGTCAACGGACAGGGGGCGGCTATGGCTACACCTTC. It specifies CASSQRTGGGYGYTF.

The sample holds a few counts of this clonotype. The chain has TRBV18 and TRBJ1-1, with TRBD1 matching 7 bases. Germline-derived CDR1 and CDR2 are KGHSH and LQKENI. The CDR3 sequence is 19 residues long. J was trimmed by 2 bases and V by 4 bases; bases with no gene match: 19. CDR3 sequence (DNA): TGTGCCAGCTCACGCCGGGGGCAGGGGGGCGCTGGCGGAAACACTGAAGCTTTCTTT. Translating it yields CASSRRGQGGAGGNTEAFF.

This clonotype was seen repeatedly, ten times or more. The chain combines TRBV15 with TRBJ2-4; either TRBD1 or TRBD2 may fit D (5 bases each). Germline CDR1 reads LNHNV; CDR2 reads YYDKDF (reference sequence). V was trimmed by 5 bases and J by 7 bases, leaving 15 bases between them. CDR3 size: 14 residues. The CDR3 nucleotides read TGTGCCACCAGCGCAAGGGACCCCGGGAACATTCAGTACTTC. Protein: CATSARDPGNIQYF.

Concerning this clonotype itself: This may be a read error: a much more frequent sequence differs by one nucleotide. This rearrangement joins TRBV2 to TRBJ2-1; tentatively, D is TRBD2 (6 bases). V was shortened by 8 bases and J by 3 bases, with 11 bases between the two germline ends. The germline V gene has CDR1 SNHLY and CDR2 FYNNEI. This CDR3 has 13 residues. The CDR3 loop reads CASRDFHYNEQFF. The CDR3 DNA reads TGTGCCAGCCGGGACTTCCACTACAATGAGCAGTTCTTC.

This clonotype was counted at least ten times. The V and J genes are TRBV7-8 and TRBJ2-1; 7 bases align to TRBD2. The length of the CDR3 is 18 residues. CDR1 SGHVS and CDR2 FQNEAQ come from the germline V gene. The V and J ends lost 0 bases and 5 bases, in that order; junction bases with no gene match: 13. The CDR3 nucleotides read TGTGCCAGCAGCTTAGCGATTGGCGGGAGAAGGAACAACAATGAGCAGTTCTTC. Translating it yields CASSLAIGGRRNNNEQFF.

This chain links TRBV19 with TRBJ2-5, with a tentative D call TRBD1 (5 bases). CDR1 and CDR2 from the germline V gene are LNHDA and SQIVND (reference sequence). Trimming took 1 base from V and 4 from J, leaving 10 bases between them. CDR3 size: 14 residues. CDR3 residues: CASSIGNQGETQYF. Here the CDR3 DNA reads TGTGCCAGTAGTATAGGTAACCAGGGAGAGACCCAGTACTTC.

This clonotype occurred many times. The V call is TRBV10-3, the J call TRBJ1-5; D call uncertain. CDR1 and CDR2 (germline): ENHRY, SYGVKD. The CDR3 contains 15 residues. V was pared by 7 bases and J by 1 base, with 14 bases between. In DNA form, the CDR3 reads TGTGCCATCAAAGACGGACTCCTAAGCAATCAGCCCCAGCATTTT. It is translated as CAIKDGLLSNQPQHF.

Ten or more counts support this clonotype. The V call is TRBV28, the J call TRBJ2-7; 7 bases agree with TRBD1. J was trimmed by 5 bases and V by 9 bases; bases with no gene match: 10. The CDR3 contains 13 residues. CDR1 and CDR2 (germline): MDHEN, SYDVKM. Here the CDR3 DNA reads TGTGCCAGTCTATGGGACAGTATCCACGAGCAGTACGTC. Its translation is CASLWDSIHEQYV.

Remarks on this clonotype: A much larger clone lies a single base off, so this may be a read error. The chain combines TRBV7-2 with TRBJ1-6, with 9 nucleotides matching TRBD1. This CDR3 region has 15 residues. Germline CDR1 SGHTA, CDR2 FQGNSA. The CDR3 DNA sequence: TGTGTCAGCAGCTCTAGGACAGGGGCTAATTCACCCCTCCACTTT. It is translated as CVSSSRTGANSPLHF.

Comments on this clonotype: A junction end diverges from the germline sequence, so it may reflect a read error. The rearrangement uses TRBV7-2 and TRBJ2-1, with D tentatively TRBD1 or TRBD2 (6 bases each). This CDR3 has 17 amino acids. Germline V lookup: CDR1 SGHTA, CDR2 FQGNSA. The chain's CDR3 is CAGSPRGWGLSYNEQFF. The CDR3 coding sequence is TGTGCCGGCAGCCCAAGGGGGTGGGGACTCAGCTACAATGAGCAGTTCTTC.

This clonotype was seen repeatedly, ten times or more. This chain links TRBV4-2 with TRBJ2-3, with 12 bases matching TRBD2. CDR3 size: 15 residues. V shed 4 bases and J 6 bases; nucleotides not matched to a gene: 5. Germline lookup yields CDR1 LGHNA and CDR2 YNFKEQ. The CDR3 region is CASSLWTSGADTQYF. CDR3 nucleotides: TGTGCCAGCAGCCTTTGGACTAGCGGGGCGGATACGCAGTATTTT.

This clonotype was recorded a few times. This chain links TRBV5-1 with TRBJ2-5; possibly TRBD2 for D (5 bases). The CDR3 is made up of 16 amino acids. V was clipped by 4 bases and J by 3 bases, with 19 bases between them. Germline V gene sequence: CDR1 SGHRS, CDR2 YFSETQ. This chain's CDR3 is CASSLGLEEKEETQYF. The CDR3 bases are TGCGCCAGCAGCCTCGGACTGGAAGAGAAAGAAGAGACCCAGTACTTC.

This clonotype was picked up many times. J is TRBJ2-1 and V is TRBV28; 9 bases match TRBD1. The junction had 6 bases not matched to a gene; V was cut back by 7 bases and J by 2 bases. The CDR3 totals 15 residues. Per the germline V gene, CDR1 is MDHEN and CDR2 is SYDVKM. The CDR3 DNA reads as TGTGCCAGCACCCCGGGACAGGGCCCCTACAATGAGCAGTTCTTC. It is translated as CASTPGQGPYNEQFF. The full variable domain, completed using reference TRBV28 and TRBJ2-1, is DVKVTQSSRYLVKRTGEKVFLECVQDMDHENMFWYRQDPGLGLRLIYFSYDVKMKEKGDIPEGYSVSREKKERFSLILESASTNQTSMYLCASTPGQGPYNEQFFGPGTRLTVL.

In its sample, this clonotype was seen a few times. The J gene is TRBJ2-3, the V gene TRBV12-3 or TRBV12-4; perhaps TRBD2 as D (6 bases). With 5 bases removed from V and 5 bases from J, the gap between germline ends came to 11 bases. The CDR3 length is 13 residues. The CDR3 coding sequence is TGTGCCAGCAGTGGCGGGACGGGAGATACGCAGTATTTT. Its translation is CASSGGTGDTQYF.

This sequence joins TRBV27 and TRBJ2-5, with 8 bases aligning to TRBD1. Germline trimming cut 9 bases from V and 4 bases from J; bases unmatched to any gene: 7. The CDR3 has 13 amino acids. The germline gives CDR1 MNHEY, CDR2 SMNVEV (reference sequence). CDR3 sequence reads: CARKQGGGETQYF. The CDR3 DNA reads TGTGCCAGAAAACAGGGGGGAGGAGAGACCCAGTACTTC.

This clonotype was seen a handful of times. The chain combines TRBV30 with TRBJ2-1; D possibly matches TRBD1 or TRBD2 (5 bases each). This CDR3 is built from 13 residues. Germline V lookup: CDR1 GTSNPN, CDR2 SVGIG (reference sequence). Trimming stripped 4 bases from V and 6 bases from J, with 13 bases between. The CDR3 region has the DNA TGTGCCTGGACCGGGACCCCCGTCAATGAGCAGTTCTTC. Residues: CAWTGTPVNEQFF.

This clonotype was counted a few times. The V and J genes are TRBV28 and TRBJ1-5, with D possibly matching TRBD1 (5 bases). Trimming stripped 1 base from V and 8 bases from J, with 12 bases between. The CDR3 consists of 14 residues. The germline V gene encodes CDR1 MDHEN and CDR2 SYDVKM. CDR3 DNA: TGTGCCAGCAGTTTATTAGGGGTTCAAGAGCCCCAGCATTTT. Its translation is CASSLLGVQEPQHF.

This clonotype was seen ten or more times. The rearrangement uses TRBV18 and TRBJ1-6; 10 nucleotides align to TRBD1. V was pared by 3 bases and J by 10 bases, with 6 bases of the junction left unmatched. Germline CDR1 KGHSH, CDR2 LQKENI. The CDR3 extends over 15 amino acids. The CDR3 DNA follows: TGTGCCAGCTCACCCTCCGGGACAGGGGAGTCACCCCTCCACTTT. Its protein product is CASSPSGTGESPLHF. Full variable domain (outside the CDR3, taken from reference TRBV18 and TRBJ1-6): NAGVMQNPRHLVRRRGQEARLRCSPMKGHSHVYWYRQLPEEGLKFMVYLQKENIIDESGMPKERFSAEFPKEGPSILRIQQVVRGDSAAYFCASSPSGTGESPLHFGNGTRLTVT.

This clonotype appeared a few times. V gene TRBV9 combines with J gene TRBJ1-5, with D perhaps matching TRBD1 (5 bases). Germline CDR1 is SGDLS and CDR2 is YYNGEE. The CDR3 contains 18 residues. V was trimmed by 0 bases and J by 0 bases, leaving 16 bases between them. CDR3: CASSVVLKDGGSNQPQHF. The DNA of the CDR3 is TGTGCCAGCAGCGTAGTTCTTAAGGACGGGGGTAGCAATCAGCCCCAGCATTTT.

The rearrangement joins TRBV28 to TRBJ2-2; D gene uncertain. V gave up 5 bases and J gave up 3 bases, with 7 bases separating them. The CDR3 is made up of 13 amino acids. In germline, CDR1 is MDHEN, CDR2 SYDVKM. The CDR3 DNA follows: TGTGCCAGCAGTCGTCCAGACACCGGGGAGCTGTTTTTT. Its translation: CASSRPDTGELFF. Variable domain in full (rest from reference TRBV28 and TRBJ2-2): DVKVTQSSRYLVKRTGEKVFLECVQDMDHENMFWYRQDPGLGLRLIYFSYDVKMKEKGDIPEGYSVSREKKERFSLILESASTNQTSMYLCASSRPDTGELFFGEGSRLTVL.

The chain joins TRBV29-1 to TRBJ2-2, with 9 nucleotides matching TRBD1. CDR3 size: 13 residues. J gave up 7 bases and V 4 bases, and 4 bases lay outside the gene matches. Germline lookup yields CDR1 SQVTM and CDR2 ANQGSEA. CDR3 residues: CSVGETGGGELFF. The CDR3 DNA is TGCAGCGTTGGTGAGACAGGGGGCGGGGAGCTGTTTTTT.

Regarding this clonotype: An end of the junction does not agree with germline; a read error may underlie this. CDR3 loop: CASTLGLAGATDTQYF. Here the CDR3 DNA reads TGTGCCAGCACCTTAGGATTAGCGGGAGCCACAGATACGCAGTATTTT. This rearrangement joins TRBV7-3 to TRBJ2-3, with 9 bases matching TRBD2. CDR1 SGHTA and CDR2 FQGTGA come from the germline V gene. CDR3 length equals 16 residues.

A few counts support this clonotype. The V call is TRBV6-5, the J call TRBJ1-2; 7 nucleotides align to TRBD1. CDR1 and CDR2 (germline): MNHEY, SVGAGI. The CDR3 runs to 15 residues. J lost 6 bases, V lost 6 bases, and 13 bases had no gene match. The DNA of the CDR3 is TGTGCCAGCAGACCCTGGGAGGGGGCCTGGAATGGCTACACCTTC. This translates into CASRPWEGAWNGYTF.

This clonotype occurred many times. The chain joins TRBV6-5 to TRBJ2-6; D uncertain. CDR3 size: 16 residues. Germline CDR1 reads MNHEY; CDR2 reads SVGAGI. The V and J ends lost 5 bases and 0 bases respectively, with 11 bases between them. CDR3 bases: TGTGCCAGCAGTCGACCCCCGGCCTCTGGGGCCAACGTCCTGACTTTC. Amino acid sequence: CASSRPPASGANVLTF.